The T cell receptor (beta chain) under discussion was sequenced for a study of blood T cell repertoires in COVID-19 (dated by TCRdb to the early 2020s). Turning to the overall study: Samples covering the acute and convalescent phases of COVID-19 were provided by collaborators in the United States, Italy and Spain. The material from the prospective study consisted of cDNA or gDNA derived from T cells, B-cell-depleted T cells, or PBMCs. Deeply sampled blood TCRbeta repertoires from subjects exposed to, actively infected with, or recovered from COVID-19 were included in the dataset. Samples were obtained from the ongoing ImmuneRACE study (first 160 participants) and from over 1,000 subjects provided by 6 global collaborators. Where available, HLA class I and class II types were obtained from metadata supplied by the sample provider rather than from assay-based typing. The sample metadata nearly always contained a de-identified subject ID, COVID-19 status, age in years and sex. A freely available public database, intended as a resource for researchers studying the immune response to SARS-CoV-2, is where the repertoires were released.

One collaborating source in Seattle enrolled patients during active infection and followed them longitudinally through the course of disease. Whole blood was collected in K2EDTA tubes by collaborating institutions according to the institutions' own protocols. For TCRbeta analysis, collaborator samples were shipped as frozen whole blood, as isolated PBMCs, or as DNA extracted from either sample type. Note on this clone: Its antigen has not been determined. No quality values exist for individual bases; no much larger clone is one base distant.

CDR1 and CDR2 were assigned from the germline V gene (reference sequence) as SEHNR and FQNEAQ. Reading from cysteine to phenylalanine, the CDR3 counts 14 amino acids. Just CDR3 DNA is preserved here, 42 bases in frame from base 1. The V end gives up 4 bases and the J end 3 bases, leaving 5 bases in the junction not matched to a gene. The immunoSEQ Assay, a bias-controlled multiplex PCR, was used to amplify TCRbeta CDR3 regions from genomic DNA. The original pipeline was this. The number of nucleated cells in each sample was estimated by amplification of reference gene primers within the assay. To quantify the absolute abundance of each unique TCRbeta CDR3 rearrangement, sequence reads were collapsed and filtered. For each sample, productive Simpson clonality was calculated by taking the square root of Simpson's diversity index across productive rearrangements. As stored in TCRdb, this immuneACCESS dataset retains in-frame rearrangements with V and J assigned. A fraction of the clones does not appear; measured against another copy, unresolved V genes explain less than half of the discrepancy, and the remainder lacks a known reason. V and J calls plus clone size are reproduced from that table; the DNA served to infer D and trimming. In this sample the table shows 200,000 to 300,000 clones, around 86% of which occur a single time. Jointly, the top ten make up 5.2% of the sample.

The full study reports these points: The amount of clinical and demographic metadata varied by source and participant and was provided uncurated.

The chain employs TRBV7-9 and TRBJ2-5; TRBD1 fits 7 bases in the junction. The sample taken for sequencing was peripheral blood. The origin of this receptor is a woman in her sixties or seventies with COVID-19, enrolled during active disease. DNA sequence: TGTGCCAGCAGCTCGGGACAGCTAAAAGAGACCCAGTACTTC. The encoded protein is CASSSGQLKETQYF.